This TCR beta chain was captured in a study of T-cell reconstitution after alpha-beta-depleted transplantation in children. CDR1 is DFQATT, CDR2 SNEGSKA, per germline (reference sequence). With 3 bases clipped from V and 3 bases from J, the junction kept 8 bases outside the gene matches. The CDR3 length is 16 residues. Unique molecular identifiers were used in preparing the TCRbeta library. TCRdb reprocessed the PCR reads with MiXCR, giving one entry per CDR3 protein. The data contain some 500,000 distinct CDR3 sequences, about 18% of them singletons. Sequencing used PBMCs from the stem cell graft donor, obtained from the stem cell graft. The rearrangement joins TRBV20-1 to TRBJ2-3; TRBD2 matches 11 bases. This TCR derives from a human donor who donated a stem cell graft to a child with acute lymphoblastic leukemia. The CDR3, as DNA: TGCAGTGCTAGTGGGATAGCGGGAGGGAGGACAGATACGCAGTATTTT. Translating it yields CSASGIAGGRTDTQYF.